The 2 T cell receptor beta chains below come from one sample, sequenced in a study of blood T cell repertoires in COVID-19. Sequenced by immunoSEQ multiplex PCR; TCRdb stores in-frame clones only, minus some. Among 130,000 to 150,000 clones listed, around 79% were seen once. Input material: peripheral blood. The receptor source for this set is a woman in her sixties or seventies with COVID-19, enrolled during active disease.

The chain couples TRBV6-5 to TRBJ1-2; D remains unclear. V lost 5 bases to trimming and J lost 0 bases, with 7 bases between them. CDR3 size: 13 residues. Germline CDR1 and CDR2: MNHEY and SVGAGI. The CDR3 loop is CASSPPANYGYTF. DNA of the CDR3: TGTGCCAGCAGTCCCCCCGCTAACTATGGCTACACCTTC.

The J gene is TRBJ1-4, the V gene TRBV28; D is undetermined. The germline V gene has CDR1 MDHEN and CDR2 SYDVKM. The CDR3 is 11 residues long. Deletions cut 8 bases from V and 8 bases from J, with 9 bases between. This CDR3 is CASAEREKLFF. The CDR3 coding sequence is TGTGCCAGCGCAGAGAGGGAAAAACTGTTTTTT.